This paragraph covers one T cell receptor beta chain sequence. What this receptor recognizes is not known. Base qualities are missing; no much larger clone stands one base away. All of the isolated RNA was reverse transcribed with the High Capacity cDNA Reverse Transcription Kit, so expressed TCRB transcripts were sequenced. Deep immunoSEQ sequencing was performed on naive, central memory and regulatory T cell samples, with an average of about 4 million total reads per sample. Sorted cells were lysed in RLT buffer, and RNA was extracted using DNase-treated RNeasy Micro or Mini kits according to cell number. Each cell subset was processed separately to prevent cross-contamination, with patient and healthy donor samples processed together. Using the immunoSEQ multiplex PCR, TCRB sequences were amplified from cDNA into 87-bp fragments spanning the CDR3 region. The amplicons were sequenced using the Illumina HiSeq platform. From the authors' description of their analysis: Synthetic template baselines were used to correct PCR bias computationally, reads within Hamming distance 2 were collapsed together, and singletons that could not be merged were discarded. Reads were aligned against IMGT so that V, D and J genes, CDR3 length and insertions or deletions at six rearrangement sites could be assigned. Within each subset, clonotype counts were normalized to the number of sorted cells before true diversity and Gini coefficients were calculated with the tcR R package. The overlap coefficient, calculated on TCRB nucleotide sequences, was used to quantify repertoire sharing. Out-of-frame TCRB sequences from naive cells were analyzed as a proxy for the pre-selection repertoire. TCRdb mirrors the immuneACCESS table, restricted to in-frame sequences. Some clones are absent from its copies; in checked studies, under half trace to an unresolved V gene, and the reason for the others is unknown. The V and J calls and clone size come from that table; D and trimming were worked out from the DNA. The sample table contains 900,000 or so clones; only one count was recorded for about 17% of them. 0.023% of the sample is in the top ten clones.

This specimen comes from a study of beta chain features in type 1 diabetes (dated by TCRdb to 2017 to 2018). At the level of the whole study: Mean age, gender distribution, total cell number and subset yield were not different between patients and healthy donors. In the study, recently diagnosed type 1 diabetes patients and matched healthy donors were compared on the TCRB repertoires of their sorted circulating CD4+ T cell subsets. Regulatory and stem cell-like memory subsets were isolated from only 8 patients and 8 healthy donors, whereas naive and central memory subsets came from all 28 donors. A total of over 95,000,000 sorted cells were examined across all samples, and RNA yield correlated strongly with the number of cells per subset. Overall study results and their limits: Naive, central memory and regulatory TCRB repertoires appeared to be more alike among patients than among healthy donors. Because cDNA was sequenced instead of genomic DNA, activated cells with high expression could be over-represented, although the groups did not differ in activation or CD3 levels. In all four CD4+ subsets, TCRB CDR3 length was moderately but significantly shorter in type 1 diabetes patients. Only small numbers of individuals were included in the HLA sub-analyses, which left unresolved whether HLA type had any influence on TCRB rearrangement. At VDJ recombination sites, type 1 diabetes patients had fewer insertions and more deleted nucleotides, which implies abnormalities in thymic rearrangement. Shorter templates might be favored by PCR, yet because patient and control samples were amplified and corrected together, any such skew would affect both groups equally.

A single peripheral blood draw of roughly 0.11 L on average was collected from each donor into heparinised tubes. Naive, central memory, regulatory and stem cell-like memory CD4+ T cells were sorted on a BD FACSAria II using a panel including CD45RO, CCR7, CD25, CD127, CD95 and CD27. Every sorted population had a purity above 95%. Right away, PBMCs were isolated by Lymphoprep density gradient centrifugation and were stained directly, with no culture step. So that batch effects would be minimized, each experiment stained and sorted samples in pairs, pairing one healthy donor with one patient. CDR1 and CDR2 are read off the germline V gene as MDHEN and SYDVKM. The CDR3 runs 13 residues from the cysteine to the phenylalanine. Only CDR3 DNA is held: 39 bases, read in frame from base 1. V gives up 4 bases and J gives up 10 bases, and the segment between their germline ends measures 14 bases.

The specimen sequenced was naive CD4+ T cells from blood. The sample's cell subset or site label, decoded: true naive CD4+ T cells. The source of this sequence is a young woman in good health. The sequence links TRBV28 to TRBJ1-5; the D gene remains uncertain. In nucleotides, the sequence is TGTGCCAGCAGTTCACATTACATTCAACCCCAGCATTTT. Its coded protein is CASSSHYIQPQHF.